Listed here are 29 T cell receptor beta chains from one sample, sequenced in a study of blood T cell repertoires in COVID-19. Generated by immunoSEQ multiplex PCR, the TCRdb table keeps only in-frame clones and is missing some. The repertoire holds about 500,000 clones, with roughly nine tenths as singletons. Sequenced input: peripheral blood. These receptors were collected from a man aged 18 to 35 with COVID-19, enrolled during active disease.

Turning to this clone: Other nucleotide sequences in the sample specify the same CDR3. V usage is TRBV5-1 and J usage is TRBJ2-5; 8 nucleotides line up with TRBD2. The trim removed 5 bases at V and 5 bases at J, leaving 5 bases unmatched. Germline assignment: CDR1 SGHRS and CDR2 YFSETQ. This CDR3 has 13 amino acids. The CDR3 sequence is CASSTGGRETQYF. The CDR3 region has the DNA TGCGCCAGCAGTACGGGAGGGCGGGAGACCCAGTACTTC. The variable domain in full, completed from reference TRBV5-1 and TRBJ2-5, reads KAGVTQTPRYLIKTRGQQVTLSCSPISGHRSVSWYQQTPGQGLQFLFEYFSETQRNKGNFPGRFSGRQFSNSRSEMNVSTLELGDSALYLCASSTGGRETQYFGPGTRLLVL.

The V gene is TRBV6-6, the J gene TRBJ2-7, with TRBD1 matching over 7 bases. The junction had 5 bases not matched to a gene; V was cut back by 5 bases and J by 7 bases. The germline V gene has CDR1 MNHNY and CDR2 SVGAGI (reference sequence). This CDR3 is 12 amino acids long. The CDR3 coding sequence is TGTGCCAGCAGTGACAGGGCAAGGGAGCAGTACTTC. Translated: CASSDRAREQYF.

The chain joins TRBV25-1 to TRBJ2-3; 8 positions agree with TRBD2. The CDR3 is made up of 17 amino acids. Germline values: CDR1 MGHDK, CDR2 SYGVNS. V lost 5 bases, J lost 0 bases, and 10 bases stayed unmatched. CDR3 sequence (DNA): TGTGCCAGCAGTCCGTCGTGGCGGGAGGCCAGCACAGATACGCAGTATTTT. Translated: CASSPSWREASTDTQYF.

The gene calls are TRBV19 and TRBJ1-1, with 9 bases aligning to TRBD1. The CDR3 sequence is 16 residues long. The V gene end was trimmed by 8 bases and the J gene end by 4 bases; junction bases not matched to a gene: 14. The V gene's germline CDR1 is LNHDA and CDR2 SQIVND (reference sequence). CDR3 amino acids: CASLAIGQGLFTEAFF. CDR3 in DNA: TGTGCCAGTCTAGCTATTGGACAGGGGCTTTTCACTGAAGCTTTCTTT.

The V and J genes are TRBV19 and TRBJ2-7, with 9 nucleotides matching TRBD2. V lost 3 bases, J lost 5 bases, and 5 bases stayed unmatched. The CDR3 is 14 residues long. Germline V gives CDR1 LNHDA, CDR2 SQIVND (reference sequence). The CDR3 is CASSIVAGDHEQYF. The CDR3 DNA sequence: TGTGCCAGTAGTATTGTAGCGGGAGACCACGAGCAGTACTTC.

The chain links TRBV19 to TRBJ2-1; possible D gene TRBD2, 6 bases. Deletions cut 10 bases from V and 2 bases from J, with 15 bases between. This CDR3 is built from 14 residues. CDR1 LNHDA and CDR2 SQIVND come from the germline V gene (reference sequence). DNA for the CDR3: TGTGCCACCGCCGATGGAGGGCCCTACAATGAGCAGTTCTTC. Amino acid sequence: CATADGGPYNEQFF.

This rearrangement joins TRBV5-1 to TRBJ1-1; maybe TRBD1 (5 bases). This CDR3 is 14 amino acids long. The germline V and J ends were trimmed by 5 bases and 0 bases, with 11 bases remaining between them. Germline CDR1 SGHRS, CDR2 YFSETQ. The CDR3 sequence: CASRREGLNTEAFF. The CDR3 nucleotides read TGCGCCAGCAGACGGGAGGGGTTGAACACTGAAGCTTTCTTT.

This sequence joins TRBV6-5 and TRBJ1-5; TRBD1 aligns across 9 bases. V gave up 6 bases and J gave up 4 bases; unmatched junction bases: 7. CDR1 is MNHEY and CDR2 is SVGAGI in the germline V gene. The CDR3 extends over 15 amino acids. Here the CDR3 DNA reads TGTGCCAGCAGCCCCGGGACAGGGATTAATCAGCCCCAGCATTTT. Translated: CASSPGTGINQPQHF.

The chain employs TRBV7-6 and TRBJ2-7; D is perhaps TRBD1 (6 bases). This CDR3 spans 15 amino acids. Trimming left V 5 bases short and J 2 bases short, with 16 bases between. The V gene's germline CDR1 is SGHVS and CDR2 FNYEAQ. The CDR3 DNA sequence: TGTGCCAGCAGCCCTACACAACAGGGCACCTACGAGCAGTACTTC. Protein: CASSPTQQGTYEQYF.

The chain employs TRBV11-2 and TRBJ2-7, with a weak D call TRBD2 (7 bases). The V and J ends lost 1 base and 6 bases respectively, with 19 bases between them. CDR3 length equals 16 residues. Germline CDR1 and CDR2: SGHAT and FQNNGV. DNA for the CDR3: TGTGCCAGCAGCTTAGGGGGGGGACACATGTCTCTCGAGCAGTACTTC. It translates to CASSLGGGHMSLEQYF.

This rearrangement joins TRBV12-5 to TRBJ2-3; 16 nucleotides align to TRBD2. CDR1 is LGHNT and CDR2 is FRNRAP in the germline V gene. J gave up 4 bases and V 5 bases, and 15 bases lay outside the gene matches. The CDR3 runs 20 residues. The CDR3 bases are TGTGCTAGTGGTGCGCCACGCTTGGGACTAGCGGGAGGGCAGGCAGATACGCAGTATTTT. Its protein product is CASGAPRLGLAGGQADTQYF.

This chain joins TRBV12-5 and TRBJ2-7; the D is unclear. V lost 6 bases to trimming and J lost 7 bases, with 7 bases between them. The germline V gene encodes CDR1 LGHNT and CDR2 FRNRAP. The CDR3 covers 10 residues. The CDR3, as DNA: TGTGCTAGTGGAGCGACGGAGCAGTACTTC. Protein sequence: CASGATEQYF.

V is TRBV12-3 or TRBV12-4 and J is TRBJ1-2, with D hard to call. V shed 1 base and J shed 4 bases, with 7 bases lying between them. The CDR3 runs to 13 residues. This CDR3 reads CASSLGLLYGYTF. The CDR3 nucleotides read TGTGCCAGCAGTTTAGGGCTTCTCTATGGCTACACCTTC.

This clone was picked up a small number of times. The J gene is TRBJ1-1, the V gene TRBV7-6; possibly TRBD1 for D (6 bases). Germline V gene sequence: CDR1 SGHVS, CDR2 FNYEAQ. This CDR3 spans 13 amino acids. With 5 bases removed from V and 1 base from J, the gap between germline ends came to 8 bases. CDR3: CASSRTANTEAFF. In nucleotides, the CDR3 is TGTGCCAGCAGCCGGACAGCGAACACTGAAGCTTTCTTT.

This clone was seen more than once but under ten times. This chain uses TRBV7-8 with TRBJ1-4; D is possibly TRBD1 (5 bases). Trimming left V 0 bases short and J 3 bases short, with 14 bases between. This CDR3 contains 17 residues. Germline V gives CDR1 SGHVS, CDR2 FQNEAQ. CDR3 coding DNA: TGTGCCAGCAGCTTAGCGCGCAGGGTGGCTGCTAATGAAAAACTGTTTTTT. Translating gives CASSLARRVAANEKLFF.

The CDR3 DNA reads as TGTGCCAGCAGTGCCGGGATGGGTGGCTACACCTTC. This encodes CASSAGMGGYTF. The V call is TRBV25-1, the J call TRBJ1-2; D gene uncertain. The V gene's germline CDR1 is MGHDK and CDR2 SYGVNS. This CDR3 is 12 amino acids long. The V gene lost 4 bases and the J gene lost 7 bases, with 10 bases spanning the gap.

The chain uses TRBV7-9 and TRBJ2-1; 8 nucleotides match TRBD1. The CDR3 is 14 residues long. The germline V gene has CDR1 SEHNR and CDR2 FQNEAQ (reference sequence). After removal of 3 bases from V and 6 bases from J, the junction contained 4 bases not matched to a gene. The CDR3 DNA reads as TGTGCCAGCAGCTTTTCAGACAGGGGCAATGAGCAGTTCTTC. This codes for CASSFSDRGNEQFF.

J is TRBJ1-1 and V is TRBV29-1, with D maybe TRBD1 (5 bases). The CDR3 has 14 residues. V dropped 3 bases and J dropped 4 bases, with 15 bases sitting between them. Germline CDR1 is SQVTM and CDR2 is ANQGSEA. In DNA, the CDR3 is TGCAGCGTTGAGTCGAGATGGGGGGTCACTGAAGCTTTCTTT. This sequence encodes CSVESRWGVTEAFF.

Here the CDR3 DNA reads TGTGCCAGTAGTCCCCGGACTAGCGCAAACATTCAGTACTTC. Encoded protein: CASSPRTSANIQYF. The V call is TRBV19, the J call TRBJ2-4, with 9 bases fitting TRBD2. Germline V CDR1 and CDR2: LNHDA, SQIVND (reference sequence). V shed 5 bases, J shed 6 bases, and the junction held 5 bases outside the gene matches. The CDR3 length is 14 residues.

The chain is built from TRBV11-3 and TRBJ2-2, with D perhaps TRBD2 (6 bases). Germline values: CDR1 SGHNT, CDR2 YENEEA. The CDR3 runs 18 residues. Trimming removed 2 bases from V and 0 bases from J, with 16 bases in between. The CDR3 is CASSLFGPGESNTGELFF. The CDR3 region has the DNA TGTGCCAGCAGCTTATTCGGTCCGGGGGAATCGAACACCGGGGAGCTGTTTTTT.

A single count supports this clone. The J gene is TRBJ2-7, the V gene TRBV24-1, with no clear D. Germline lookup yields CDR1 KGHDR and CDR2 SFDVKD. There are 14 residues in the CDR3. Trimming removed 0 bases from V and 9 bases from J, with 14 bases in between. CDR3 in amino acids: CATSDLHIRVGQYF. CDR3 nucleotide sequence: TGTGCCACCAGTGATTTGCACATTCGGGTGGGGCAGTACTTC.

This sequence joins TRBV19 and TRBJ2-2; possible D gene TRBD1, 5 bases. CDR3 length: 16 residues. Germline V gene sequence: CDR1 LNHDA, CDR2 SQIVND (reference sequence). Trimming cost V 2 bases and J 7 bases, with 17 bases left between them. In DNA form, the CDR3 reads TGTGCCAGTAGTATATCGGTCAGGACAACCGACGGGGAGCTGTTTTTT. It yields the protein CASSISVRTTDGELFF. The variable domain in full, with the rest retrieved from reference TRBV19 and TRBJ2-2, is DGGITQSPKYLFRKEGQNVTLSCEQNLNHDAMYWYRQDPGQGLRLIYYSQIVNDFQKGDIAEGYSVSREKKESFPLTVTSAQKNPTAFYLCASSISVRTTDGELFFGEGSRLTVL.

The CDR3 region is CASSWTDNNQPQHF. Here the CDR3 DNA reads TGTGCCAGCAGTTGGACAGATAACAATCAGCCCCAGCATTTT. The J gene is TRBJ1-5, the V gene TRBV2; tentatively, D is TRBD1 (6 bases). The germline gives CDR1 SNHLY, CDR2 FYNNEI. Trimming removed 5 bases at V and 3 bases at J, with 11 bases between. This CDR3 is built from 14 residues.

The chain links TRBV5-6 to TRBJ2-2, with a tentative D call TRBD1 (5 bases). V was pared by 4 bases and J by 2 bases, with 9 bases between. There are 14 residues in the CDR3. Germline CDR1 and CDR2: SGHDT and YYEEEE. CDR3 sequence reads: CASSTRENTGELFF. CDR3 bases: TGTGCCAGCAGCACCAGGGAAAACACCGGGGAGCTGTTTTTT. Filled out from reference TRBV5-6 and TRBJ2-2, the complete variable domain reads DAGVTQSPTHLIKTRGQQVTLRCSPKSGHDTVSWYQQALGQGPQFIFQYYEEEERQRGNFPDRFSGHQFPNYSSELNVNALLLGDSALYLCASSTRENTGELFFGEGSRLTVL.

CDR3 nucleotide sequence: TGTGCCAGCAGCCGGGACTCGAGCTCCTACGAGCAGTACTTC. This codes for CASSRDSSSYEQYF. The chain combines TRBV5-4 with TRBJ2-7, with D possibly matching TRBD2 (6 bases). The CDR3 contains 14 residues. Trimming shortened V by 4 bases and J by 0 bases, and 11 bases separated the two germline ends. Germline CDR1 and CDR2: SGHNT and YYREEE (reference sequence).

This chain joins TRBV29-1 and TRBJ1-3; no clear D gene. V lost 0 bases to trimming and J lost 0 bases, with 12 bases between them. CDR1 SQVTM and CDR2 ANQGSEA come from the germline V gene. The CDR3 covers 16 residues. CDR3 nucleotide sequence: TGCAGCGTTGAAGATTTACTCCTGAGCTCTGGAAACACCATATATTTT. Amino acids: CSVEDLLLSSGNTIYF.

The chain couples TRBV11-3 to TRBJ2-7; D gene uncertain. The CDR3 has 14 amino acids. Germline-derived CDR1 and CDR2 are SGHNT and YENEEA. The ends were cut back, 5 bases at V and 0 bases at J, with 11 bases in the middle. The CDR3 region has the DNA TGTGCCAGCAGCGCACAGATGAGCTCCTACGAGCAGTACTTC. Protein product: CASSAQMSSYEQYF.

The chain is built from TRBV7-8 and TRBJ2-3, with 7 bases identical to TRBD1. CDR3 size: 18 residues. The V gene end was trimmed by 6 bases and the J gene end by 2 bases; junction bases not matched to a gene: 17. Germline V CDR1 and CDR2: SGHVS, FQNEAQ. The CDR3 reads CASSLVGTDYRSTDTQYF. The CDR3 DNA reads TGTGCCAGCAGTCTAGTCGGGACAGACTATCGATCCACAGATACGCAGTATTTT.

V usage is TRBV11-2 and J usage is TRBJ2-7, with a tentative D call TRBD2 (6 bases). Germline loops: CDR1 SGHAT, CDR2 FQNNGV. This CDR3 spans 14 amino acids. Trimming took off 5 bases at V and 7 bases at J, with 18 bases between the two ends. CDR3 DNA sequence: TGTGCCAGCAGCGCACCTAGCGCGGCGGAGGAGCAGTACTTC. Translated, it gives CASSAPSAAEEQYF.